These 14 T cell receptor beta chains share one sample of origin, sequenced in a study of regulatory T cells in long-lasting Graves disease. With iRepertoire HTBI primers and Arm-PCR of CDR3 regions, TCR beta libraries were built. TCRdb reprocessed the multiplex PCR reads with MiXCR, giving one entry per CDR3 protein. The profile shows 530,000 or so distinct CDR3 sequences, roughly 14% of them singletons. The time point was: newly diagnosed GD, antithyroid drugs for less than 3 months. Extracted PBMC RNA gave rise to the TCR library. The same data also contributed to another study, on T cells in Graves' hyperthyroidism and ophthalmopathy.

This material consisted of peripheral blood mononuclear cells (PBMCs), taken at new diagnosis, from a patient treated with antithyroid drugs. The receptor set was obtained from a man aged 30-40 years with Graves disease.

This clonotype was observed at least ten times. V gene TRBV12-3 or TRBV12-4 combines with J gene TRBJ2-7; D possibly matches TRBD1 or TRBD2 (7 bases each). CDR3 size: 15 residues. Trimming pared 4 bases from V and 0 bases from J, leaving 13 bases between. CDR3 DNA: TGTGCCAGCAGTTGGGAGGGGGCTGGCTCCTACGAGCAGTACTTC. This sequence encodes CASSWEGAGSYEQYF.

This clonotype was seen ten or more times. The gene calls are TRBV28 and TRBJ1-3; tentative D call: TRBD1 (6 bases). This CDR3 is 14 amino acids long. Germline V CDR1 and CDR2: MDHEN, SYDVKM. V was trimmed by 6 bases and J by 1 base, leaving 10 bases between them. CDR3 loop: CASRLGGSGNTIYF. The CDR3, as DNA: TGTGCCAGCAGGCTAGGGGGGTCTGGAAACACCATATATTTT.

This clonotype was seen ten or more times. The J gene is TRBJ2-5, the V gene TRBV20-1, with 7 bases aligning to TRBD1. Germline CDR1 and CDR2: DFQATT and SNEGSKA (reference sequence). The CDR3 has 12 amino acids. The chain's CDR3 is CTPTGHQETQYF. In DNA, the CDR3 is TGCACCCCGACAGGGCATCAAGAGACCCAGTACTTC.

This clonotype was counted many times. This chain connects TRBV7-9 to TRBJ2-1, with TRBD2 matching over 11 bases. This CDR3 has 16 amino acids. From germline, CDR1 is SEHNR and CDR2 FQNEAQ (reference sequence). V dropped 3 bases and J dropped 6; count of bases not matched to a gene: 7. CDR3 sequence reads: CASSFSVAGGGNEQFF. The CDR3 DNA reads as TGTGCCAGCAGCTTCTCGGTAGCGGGGGGGGGCAATGAGCAGTTCTTC.

This clonotype came up many times. This chain connects TRBV19 to TRBJ2-2; the D is unclear. The CDR3 is 14 residues long. Germline values: CDR1 LNHDA, CDR2 SQIVND (reference sequence). Trimming cost V 6 bases and J 3 bases, with 11 bases left between them. CDR3 amino acids: CASSAGLYTGELFF. DNA for the CDR3: TGTGCCAGTAGCGCCGGGCTTTACACCGGGGAGCTGTTTTTT.

Only a few counts were recorded for this clonotype. The chain links TRBV2 to TRBJ2-1, with TRBD1 as a possible D gene (6 bases). CDR1 is SNHLY and CDR2 is FYNNEI in the germline V gene. CDR3 size: 16 residues. Trimming removed 3 bases from V and 1 base from J, with 13 bases in between. This chain's CDR3 is CASSETGTPSYNEQFF. Here the CDR3 DNA reads TGTGCCAGCAGTGAGACCGGGACACCTTCCTACAATGAGCAGTTCTTC.

This clonotype was recorded many times. J is TRBJ2-7 and V is TRBV5-4, with TRBD1 matching over 7 bases. V shed 1 base, J shed 5 bases, and the junction held 3 bases outside the gene matches. This CDR3 has 13 amino acids. From germline, CDR1 is SGHNT and CDR2 YYREEE (reference sequence). CDR3 protein: CASSLTGVNEQYF. CDR3 DNA: TGTGCCAGCAGCTTGACAGGGGTAAACGAGCAGTACTTC.

Concerning this clonotype: A single base separates this from a much larger clone, so it may be a read error. The gene calls are TRBV11-2 and TRBJ2-5; D not certain. Per germline, CDR1 SGHAT and CDR2 FQNNGV. The CDR3 covers 12 residues. The CDR3 nucleotides are TGTGCCAGCAGTAGGGCCCAAGAGCCCCAGTACTTC. Amino acids: CASSRAQEPQYF.

This clonotype occurred many times. The chain has TRBV12-3 or TRBV12-4 and TRBJ2-5, with 14 bases fitting TRBD2. V shed 7 bases and J 5 bases; nucleotides not matched to a gene: 6. The CDR3 is 15 residues long. The CDR3 region has the DNA TGTGCCAGCACCGGGACTAGCGGGAGAAGCGAGACCCAGTACTTC. As protein: CASTGTSGRSETQYF.

This clonotype was counted ten times or more. The chain carries TRBV20-1 and TRBJ2-1; 12 nucleotides line up with TRBD2. Germline lookup yields CDR1 DFQATT and CDR2 SNEGSKA (reference sequence). The CDR3 runs 13 residues. V was clipped by 6 bases and J by 7 bases; unmatched bases: 4. The chain's CDR3 is CSAQGLAGNEQFF. The DNA for the CDR3 is TGCAGTGCCCAAGGACTAGCGGGGAATGAGCAGTTCTTC.

As concerns this clonotype: Only one base separates this from a far larger clonotype, so it likely reflects a read error. The conserved closing phenylalanine or tryptophan is absent in this CDR3, likely reflecting a read error. The gene calls are TRBV7-2 and TRBJ2-7, with 7 bases lining up with TRBD1. Near its end, the DNA agrees better with TRBJ2-1, so the J call may be wrong. There are 13 residues in the CDR3. The V gene's germline CDR1 is SGHTA and CDR2 FQGNSA. CDR3 sequence (DNA): TGTGCCAGCAGCTCCGACAGGGTGGCTGAGCAGTTCCTC. Translating it yields CASSSDRVAEQFL.

This clonotype was observed many times. The chain carries TRBV28 and TRBJ2-1; D could derive from TRBD1 or TRBD2 (5 bases each). The V end was cut by 6 bases, the J end by 4 bases, with 22 bases between. Germline V gives CDR1 MDHEN, CDR2 SYDVKM. CDR3 length equals 17 residues. Here the CDR3 reads CASSPRRTGRRYNEQFF. In DNA, the CDR3 is TGTGCCAGCAGCCCCAGGCGGACGGGACGCCGATACAATGAGCAGTTCTTC.

The V and J genes are TRBV5-1 and TRBJ1-2, with D uncertain. Germline loops: CDR1 SGHRS, CDR2 YFSETQ. The CDR3 covers 13 residues. Trimming cost V 3 bases and J 4 bases, with 10 bases left between them. The chain's CDR3 is CASSSDSIYGYTF. The CDR3 region has the DNA TGCGCCAGCAGCTCGGACTCAATCTATGGCTACACCTTC. The whole variable domain, filled in from reference TRBV5-1 and TRBJ1-2, reads KAGVTQTPRYLIKTRGQQVTLSCSPISGHRSVSWYQQTPGQGLQFLFEYFSETQRNKGNFPGRFSGRQFSNSRSEMNVSTLELGDSALYLCASSSDSIYGYTFGSGTRLTVV.

This clonotype was counted ten times or more. The rearrangement uses TRBV10-3 and TRBJ2-3, with TRBD2 as a possible D gene (5 bases). Germline lookup yields CDR1 ENHRY and CDR2 SYGVKD. This CDR3 comprises 16 residues. Trimming removed 3 bases from V and 4 bases from J, with 17 bases in between. CDR3 bases: TGTGCCATCAGTGAACACCCGCCGGGGAGCGCAGATACGCAGTATTTT. This codes for CAISEHPPGSADTQYF.